This T cell receptor beta chain originates from a study of cytomegalovirus exposure and HLA in healthy donors. Whole-study results and caveats: Presence/absence analyses supposed approximately even sequencing depth among donors.

Germline values: CDR1 MNHNS, CDR2 SASEGT. V lost 4 bases and J 4 bases, leaving 14 bases between the germline ends. CDR3 length equals 14 residues. 60 Vbeta and 13 Jbeta primers were used in PCR. In the original analysis: In a later analysis, some 11 million of about 80 million unique beta chains occurred in at least two donors. TCRdb keeps only in-frame clones here, not all; method: immunoSEQ multiplex PCR. D and trimming were read from the DNA, whereas the V and J calls and clone size are those reported in that table. The sample carries roughly 89,000 clones, roughly 80% recorded once. Comments on this clone: Antigen: not known.

The sample taken for sequencing was PBMCs. This chain connects TRBV6-1 to TRBJ2-7, with D perhaps matching TRBD1 (6 bases). This clonotype was sampled from a man between 25 and 39 years old in good health and CMV-seropositive. Here the CDR3 reads CASSARTDLYEQYF. The CDR3 DNA sequence: TGTGCCAGCAGTGCGCGGACAGATCTTTACGAGCAGTACTTC.